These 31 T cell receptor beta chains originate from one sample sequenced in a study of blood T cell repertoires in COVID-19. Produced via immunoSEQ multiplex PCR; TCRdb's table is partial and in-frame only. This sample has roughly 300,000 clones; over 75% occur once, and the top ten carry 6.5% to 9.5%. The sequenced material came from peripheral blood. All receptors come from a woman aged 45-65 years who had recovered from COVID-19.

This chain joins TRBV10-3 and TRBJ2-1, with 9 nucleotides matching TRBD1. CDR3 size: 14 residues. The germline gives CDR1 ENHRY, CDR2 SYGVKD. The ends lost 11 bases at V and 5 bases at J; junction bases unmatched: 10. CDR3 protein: CAFPDRGGNNEQFF. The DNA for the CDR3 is TGTGCCTTCCCGGACAGGGGCGGGAACAATGAGCAGTTCTTC.

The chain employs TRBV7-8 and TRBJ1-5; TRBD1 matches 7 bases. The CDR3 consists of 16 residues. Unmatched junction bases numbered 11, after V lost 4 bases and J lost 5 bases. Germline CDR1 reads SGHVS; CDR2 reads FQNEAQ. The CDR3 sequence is CASSYILDRADQPQHF. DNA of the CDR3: TGTGCCAGCAGCTACATTCTAGACAGGGCGGATCAGCCCCAGCATTTT.

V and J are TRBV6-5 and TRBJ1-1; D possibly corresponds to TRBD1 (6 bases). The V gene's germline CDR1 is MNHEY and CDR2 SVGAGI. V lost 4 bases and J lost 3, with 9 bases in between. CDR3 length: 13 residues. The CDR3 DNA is TGTGCCAGCAGTTTAAACAGGGACACTGAAGCTTTCTTT. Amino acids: CASSLNRDTEAFF.

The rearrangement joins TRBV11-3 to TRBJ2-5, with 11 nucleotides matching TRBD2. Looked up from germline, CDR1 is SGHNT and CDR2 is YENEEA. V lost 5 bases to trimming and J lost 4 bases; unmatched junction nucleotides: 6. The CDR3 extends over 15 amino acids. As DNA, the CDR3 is TGTGCCAGCAGCCACCGCGGGACTAGCGGAGAGACCCAGTACTTC. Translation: CASSHRGTSGETQYF.

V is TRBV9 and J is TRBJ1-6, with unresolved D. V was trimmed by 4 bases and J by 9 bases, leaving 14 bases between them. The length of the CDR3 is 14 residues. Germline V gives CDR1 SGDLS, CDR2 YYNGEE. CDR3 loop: CASSPGLARSPLHF. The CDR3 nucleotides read TGTGCCAGCAGCCCGGGGTTAGCACGTTCACCCCTCCACTTT.

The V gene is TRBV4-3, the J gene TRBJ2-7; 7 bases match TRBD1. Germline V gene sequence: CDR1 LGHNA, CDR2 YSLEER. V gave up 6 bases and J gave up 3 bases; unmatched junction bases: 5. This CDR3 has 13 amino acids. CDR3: CASRQGPDYEQYF. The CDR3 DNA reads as TGCGCCAGCAGACAGGGGCCCGACTACGAGCAGTACTTC.

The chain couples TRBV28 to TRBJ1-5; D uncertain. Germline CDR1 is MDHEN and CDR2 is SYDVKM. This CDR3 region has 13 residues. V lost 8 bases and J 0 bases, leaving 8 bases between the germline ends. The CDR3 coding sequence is TGTGCCAGCGGACGGGGTAGCAATCAGCCCCAGCATTTT. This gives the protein CASGRGSNQPQHF.

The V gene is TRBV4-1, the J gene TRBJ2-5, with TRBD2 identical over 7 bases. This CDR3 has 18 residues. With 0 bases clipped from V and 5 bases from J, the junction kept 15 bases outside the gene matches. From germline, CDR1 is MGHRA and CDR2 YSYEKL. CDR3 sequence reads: CASSQEGGSSPGLETQYF. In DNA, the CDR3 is TGCGCCAGCAGCCAAGAGGGGGGGTCCAGCCCGGGTTTGGAGACCCAGTACTTC.

CDR3 in amino acids: CAGWDRGETQYF. CDR3 nucleotides: TGTGCCGGATGGGACAGGGGAGAGACCCAGTACTTC. The rearrangement links TRBV30 to TRBJ2-5, with 10 bases that match TRBD1. The germline CDR1 and CDR2 sequences are GTSNPN and SVGIG (reference sequence). Unmatched junction bases numbered 4, after V lost 8 bases and J lost 4 bases. The CDR3 has 12 amino acids.

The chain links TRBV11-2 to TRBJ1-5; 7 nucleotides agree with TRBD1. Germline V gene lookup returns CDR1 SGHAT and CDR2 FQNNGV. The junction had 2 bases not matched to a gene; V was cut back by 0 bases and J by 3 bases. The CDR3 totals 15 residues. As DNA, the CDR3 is TGTGCCAGCAGCTTAGACGGGACAGACAATCAGCCCCAGCATTTT. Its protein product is CASSLDGTDNQPQHF.

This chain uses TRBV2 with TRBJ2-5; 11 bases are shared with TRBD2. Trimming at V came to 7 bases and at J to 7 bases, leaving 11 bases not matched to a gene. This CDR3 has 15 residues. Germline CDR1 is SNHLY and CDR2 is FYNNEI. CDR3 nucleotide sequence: TGTGCCAGCAAGAGGGTACTAGCGGGGGCCGGGACCCAGTACTTC. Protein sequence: CASKRVLAGAGTQYF.

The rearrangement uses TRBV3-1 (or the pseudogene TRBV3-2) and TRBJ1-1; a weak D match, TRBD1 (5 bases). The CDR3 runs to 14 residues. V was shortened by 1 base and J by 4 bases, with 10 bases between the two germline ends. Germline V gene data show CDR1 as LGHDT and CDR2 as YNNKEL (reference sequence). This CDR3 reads CASSQVEGVTEAFF. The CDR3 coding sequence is TGTGCCAGCAGCCAAGTAGAAGGGGTCACTGAAGCTTTCTTT.

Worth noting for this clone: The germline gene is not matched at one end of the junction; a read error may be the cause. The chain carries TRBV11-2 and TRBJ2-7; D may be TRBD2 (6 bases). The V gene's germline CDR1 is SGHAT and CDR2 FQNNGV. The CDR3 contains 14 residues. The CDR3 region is CASSYSGSSSEQYF. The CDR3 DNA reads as TGTGCCAGCAGTTATTCCGGGAGCTCCTCCGAGCAGTACTTC.

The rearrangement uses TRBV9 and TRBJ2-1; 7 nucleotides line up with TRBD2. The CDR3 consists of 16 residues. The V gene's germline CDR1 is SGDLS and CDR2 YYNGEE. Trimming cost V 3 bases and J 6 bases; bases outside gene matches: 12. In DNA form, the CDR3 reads TGTGCCAGCAGCGGACCCCCGGGACTACTAACCAATGAGCAGTTCTTC. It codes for CASSGPPGLLTNEQFF.

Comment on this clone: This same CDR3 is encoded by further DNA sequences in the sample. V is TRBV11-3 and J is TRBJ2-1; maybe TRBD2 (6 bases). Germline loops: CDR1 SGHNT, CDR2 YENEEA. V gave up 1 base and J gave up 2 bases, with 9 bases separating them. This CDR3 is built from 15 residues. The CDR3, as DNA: TGTGCCAGCAGCTTAGGGCGGGGTCCCTACAATGAGCAGTTCTTC. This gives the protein CASSLGRGPYNEQFF.

CDR3 bases: TGTGCCAGCAGGCCGGGACAGAACTACGAGCAGTACTTC. Its protein product is CASRPGQNYEQYF. The genes are TRBV6-6 and TRBJ2-7; 7 nucleotides align to TRBD1. The CDR3 loop spans 13 amino acids. The trim removed 6 bases at V and 3 bases at J, leaving 5 bases unmatched. CDR1 is MNHNY and CDR2 is SVGAGI in the germline V gene (reference sequence).

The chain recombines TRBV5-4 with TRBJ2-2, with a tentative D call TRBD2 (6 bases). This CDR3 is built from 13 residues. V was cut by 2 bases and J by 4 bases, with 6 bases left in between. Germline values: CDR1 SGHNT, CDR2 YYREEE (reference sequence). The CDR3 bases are TGTGCCAGCAGCTTAGCGGGCACCGGGGAGCTGTTTTTT. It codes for CASSLAGTGELFF.

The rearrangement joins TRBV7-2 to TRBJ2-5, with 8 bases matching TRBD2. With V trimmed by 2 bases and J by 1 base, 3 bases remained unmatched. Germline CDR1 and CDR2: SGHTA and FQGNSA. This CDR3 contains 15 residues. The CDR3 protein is CASSLRGRSQETQYF. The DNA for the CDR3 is TGTGCCAGCAGCTTACGCGGGAGGTCCCAAGAGACCCAGTACTTC.

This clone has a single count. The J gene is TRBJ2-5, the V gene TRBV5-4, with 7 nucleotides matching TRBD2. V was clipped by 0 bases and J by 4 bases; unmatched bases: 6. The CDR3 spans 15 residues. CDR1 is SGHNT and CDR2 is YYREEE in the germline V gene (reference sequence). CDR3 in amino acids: CASSLGGGTGETQYF. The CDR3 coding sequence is TGTGCCAGCAGCTTGGGGGGGGGAACGGGAGAGACCCAGTACTTC.

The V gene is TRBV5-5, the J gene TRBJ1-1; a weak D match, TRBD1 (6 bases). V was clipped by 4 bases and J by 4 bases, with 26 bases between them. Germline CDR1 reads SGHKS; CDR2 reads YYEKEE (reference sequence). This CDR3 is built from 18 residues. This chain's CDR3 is CASSGRQDRSAVRTEAFF. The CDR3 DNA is TGTGCCAGCAGCGGACGACAGGACCGAAGCGCCGTGCGCACTGAAGCTTTCTTT.

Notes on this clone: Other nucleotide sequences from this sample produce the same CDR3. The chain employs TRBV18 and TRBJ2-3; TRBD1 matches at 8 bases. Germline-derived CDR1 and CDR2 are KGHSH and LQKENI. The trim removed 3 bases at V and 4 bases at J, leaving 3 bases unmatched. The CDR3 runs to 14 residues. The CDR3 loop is CASSPDRGPDTQYF. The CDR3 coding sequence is TGTGCCAGCTCACCTGACAGGGGACCAGATACGCAGTATTTT.

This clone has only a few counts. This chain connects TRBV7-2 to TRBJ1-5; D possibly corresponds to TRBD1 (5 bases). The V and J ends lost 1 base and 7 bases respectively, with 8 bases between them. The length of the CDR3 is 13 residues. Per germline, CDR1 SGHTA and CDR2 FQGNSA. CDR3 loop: CASSLERGQPQHF. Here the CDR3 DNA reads TGTGCCAGCAGCTTAGAAAGGGGCCAGCCCCAGCATTTT.

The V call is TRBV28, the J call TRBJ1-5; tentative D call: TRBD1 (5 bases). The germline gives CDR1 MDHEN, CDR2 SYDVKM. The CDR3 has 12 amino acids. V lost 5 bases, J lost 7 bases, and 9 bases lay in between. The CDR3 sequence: CASSSQGQPQHF. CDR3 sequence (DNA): TGTGCCAGCAGTAGCCAGGGACAGCCCCAGCATTTT.

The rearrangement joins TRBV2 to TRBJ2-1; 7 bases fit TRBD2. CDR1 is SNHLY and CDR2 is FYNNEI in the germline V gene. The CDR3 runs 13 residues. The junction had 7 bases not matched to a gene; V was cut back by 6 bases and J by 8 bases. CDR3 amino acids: CASSRDYGHEQFF. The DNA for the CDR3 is TGTGCCAGCAGCCGGGACTATGGCCATGAGCAGTTCTTC.

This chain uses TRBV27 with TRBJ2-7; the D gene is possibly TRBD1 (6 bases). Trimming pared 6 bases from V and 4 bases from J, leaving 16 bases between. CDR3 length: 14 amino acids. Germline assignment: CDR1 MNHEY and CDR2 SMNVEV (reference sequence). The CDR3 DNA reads TGTGCCAGCAGACCGGGACAACTTAAATACGAGCAGTACTTC. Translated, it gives CASRPGQLKYEQYF.

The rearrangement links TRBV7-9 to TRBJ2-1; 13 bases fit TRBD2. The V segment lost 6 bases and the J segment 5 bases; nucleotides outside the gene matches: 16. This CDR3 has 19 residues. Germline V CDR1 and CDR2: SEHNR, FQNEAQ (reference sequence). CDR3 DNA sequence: TGTGCCAGCAGATCGACCGGGACTAGCGGGAAACGGGGTGACAATGAGCAGTTCTTC. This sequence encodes CASRSTGTSGKRGDNEQFF.

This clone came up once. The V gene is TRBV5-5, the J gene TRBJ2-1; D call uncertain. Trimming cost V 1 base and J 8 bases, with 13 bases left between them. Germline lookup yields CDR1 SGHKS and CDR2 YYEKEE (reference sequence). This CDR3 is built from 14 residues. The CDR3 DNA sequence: TGTGCCAGCAGCTTGATGACTTACTTGTATGAGCAGTTCTTC. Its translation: CASSLMTYLYEQFF.

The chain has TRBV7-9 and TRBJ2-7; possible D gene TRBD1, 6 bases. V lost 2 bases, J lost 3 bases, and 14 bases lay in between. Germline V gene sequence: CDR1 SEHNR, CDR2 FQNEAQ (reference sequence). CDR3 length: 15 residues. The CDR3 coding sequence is TGTGCCAGCAGCTTATATTCGGACAGCGGCTACGAGCAGTACTTC. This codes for CASSLYSDSGYEQYF. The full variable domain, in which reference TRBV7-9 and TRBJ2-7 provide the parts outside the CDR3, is DTGVSQNPRHKITKRGQNVTFRCDPISEHNRLYWYRQTLGQGPEFLTYFQNEAQLEKSRLLSDRFSAERPKGSFSTLEIQRTEQGDSAMYLCASSLYSDSGYEQYFGPGTRLTVT.

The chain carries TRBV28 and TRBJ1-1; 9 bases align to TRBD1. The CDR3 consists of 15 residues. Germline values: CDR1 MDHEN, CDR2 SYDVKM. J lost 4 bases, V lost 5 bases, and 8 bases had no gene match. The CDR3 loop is CASSATGGFGTEAFF. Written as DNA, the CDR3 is TGTGCCAGCAGTGCCACAGGGGGCTTTGGCACTGAAGCTTTCTTT.

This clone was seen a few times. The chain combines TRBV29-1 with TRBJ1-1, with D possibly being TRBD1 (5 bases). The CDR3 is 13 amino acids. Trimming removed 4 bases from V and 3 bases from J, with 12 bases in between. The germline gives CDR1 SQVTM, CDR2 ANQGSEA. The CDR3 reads CSVAQGSDTEAFF. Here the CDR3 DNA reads TGCAGCGTTGCTCAGGGATCTGACACTGAAGCTTTCTTT.

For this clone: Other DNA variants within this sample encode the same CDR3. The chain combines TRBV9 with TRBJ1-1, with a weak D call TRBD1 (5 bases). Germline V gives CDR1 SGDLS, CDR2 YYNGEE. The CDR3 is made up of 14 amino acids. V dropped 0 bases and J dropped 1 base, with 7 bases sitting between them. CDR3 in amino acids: CASSVGQRNTEAFF. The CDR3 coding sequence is TGTGCCAGCAGCGTAGGACAGAGGAACACTGAAGCTTTCTTT. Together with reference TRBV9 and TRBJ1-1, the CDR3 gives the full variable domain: DSGVTQTPKHLITATGQRVTLRCSPRSGDLSVYWYQQSLDQGLQFLIQYYNGEERAKGNILERFSAQQFPDLHSELNLSSLELGDSALYFCASSVGQRNTEAFFGQGTRLTVV.